These 26 T cell receptor beta chains share one sample of origin, sequenced in a study of breast tumors, draining lymph nodes, adjacent tissues. Samples came from axillary lymph nodes draining the breast cancer. TCRdb independently ran MiXCR on the multiplex PCR reads; one entry per CDR3 protein. Of over 130,000 distinct CDR3 sequences listed, over 25% are singletons. Sample: axillary lymph node tissue. The receptor set was obtained from a female donor with breast cancer. Some clones in this sample may be carry-over from other donors' samples.

The CDR3 DNA is TGTGCCAGCAGTCTAGGGCCGGGGGGATACGAGGGGCAGCCCCAGCATTTT. Residues: CASSLGPGGYEGQPQHF. V gene TRBV27 combines with J gene TRBJ1-5, with D possibly matching TRBD1 (5 bases). Germline CDR1 and CDR2: MNHEY and SMNVEV (reference sequence). The CDR3 is 17 residues long. V lost 5 bases, J lost 7 bases, and 24 bases lay in between.

This clonotype was detected only a few times. A single base separates this from a much larger clone, so it may be a read error. This chain links TRBV9 with TRBJ1-3; D not resolved. CDR1 SGDLS and CDR2 YYNGEE come from the germline V gene. CDR3 length equals 14 residues. For the CDR3, the DNA is TGTGCCAGCAAGCCAGGCTCGTTTGGAGACACCATATATTTT. This gives the protein CASKPGSFGDTIYF.

This clonotype was picked up many times. J is TRBJ2-7 and V is TRBV6-2 or TRBV6-3; D might be TRBD1 or TRBD2, each matching 5 bases. The V and J ends lost 4 bases and 3 bases respectively, with 10 bases between them. The CDR3 is made up of 13 amino acids. Germline CDR1 MNHEY, CDR2 SVGEGT. For the CDR3, the DNA is TGTGCCAGCAGTTGGGACGGACTCTACGAGCAGTACGTC. Protein product: CASSWDGLYEQYV.

In the case of this clonotype: A much larger clone sits a single nucleotide away, making a read error possible. V usage is TRBV7-9 and J usage is TRBJ1-2; the D is unclear. This CDR3 has 15 amino acids. The germline V gene encodes CDR1 SEHNR and CDR2 FQNEAQ (reference sequence). The CDR3 DNA follows: TGTGCCAGCAGCTTAGCAGAACAGAGATTCGGCGGCTACCCCTTC. This codes for CASSLAEQRFGGYPF.

The sample holds many counts of this clonotype. This chain links TRBV11-2 with TRBJ1-3; D perhaps matches TRBD1 (5 bases). Germline loops: CDR1 SGHAT, CDR2 FQNNGV. Trimming took off 5 bases at V and 2 bases at J, with 10 bases between the two ends. This CDR3 contains 14 residues. As DNA, the CDR3 is TGTGCCAGCAGCGCAGGGACTCCTGGAAACACCATATATTTT. Translation gives CASSAGTPGNTIYF.

The CDR3 DNA is TGTGCCACCAGCAGAGATCGCGAGGGGGGCGAGACCCAGTACTTC. It specifies CATSRDREGGETQYF. The gene calls are TRBV15 and TRBJ2-5, with D possibly called TRBD1 or TRBD2 (6 bases each). Germline V gene data show CDR1 as LNHNV and CDR2 as YYDKDF (reference sequence). The V and J ends lost 0 bases and 5 bases respectively, with 13 bases between them. The CDR3 runs to 15 residues.

This clonotype appeared once. The rearrangement joins TRBV19 to TRBJ1-6, with 9 bases that match TRBD1. This CDR3 has 15 amino acids. The V gene's germline CDR1 is LNHDA and CDR2 SQIVND (reference sequence). The V segment lost 6 bases and the J segment 10 bases; nucleotides outside the gene matches: 10. For the CDR3, the DNA is TGTGCCAGTAGGACCGGGACAGGGACTTCCTCACCCCTCCACTTT. Protein product: CASRTGTGTSSPLHF.

At least ten counts were recorded for this clonotype. The genes are TRBV20-1 and TRBJ1-2, with D perhaps TRBD1 (5 bases). The CDR3 consists of 13 residues. The germline V gene has CDR1 DFQATT and CDR2 SNEGSKA (reference sequence). V was clipped by 0 bases and J by 6 bases, with 11 bases between them. CDR3 loop: CSARDGRGDGYTF. The CDR3 region has the DNA TGCAGTGCTAGAGATGGGAGGGGCGATGGCTACACCTTC.

The table lists this clonotype with many counts. The J gene is TRBJ2-7, the V gene TRBV4-1; D might be TRBD1 or TRBD2, each matching 5 bases. The CDR3 runs 13 residues. The ends were cut back, 1 base at V and 6 bases at J, with 10 bases in the middle. Germline V CDR1 and CDR2: MGHRA, YSYEKL. Here the CDR3 reads CASSQGWGSEQYF. CDR3 bases: TGCGCCAGCAGCCAAGGTTGGGGGTCCGAGCAGTACTTC.

This clonotype was detected ten times or more. J is TRBJ1-3 and V is TRBV20-1; D gene uncertain. Germline CDR1 and CDR2: DFQATT and SNEGSKA (reference sequence). CDR3 size: 16 residues. The ends were cut back, 5 bases at V and 0 bases at J, with 17 bases in the middle. The CDR3 is CSALGGGGRSGNTIYF. DNA for the CDR3: TGCAGTGCTCTAGGTGGTGGCGGACGCTCTGGAAACACCATATATTTT.

This clonotype has ten or more counts. Compared with germline, one end of the junction differs, possibly owing to a read error. The chain employs TRBV5-1 and TRBJ2-1; D is unresolved. This CDR3 comprises 12 residues. Germline V gene lookup returns CDR1 SGHRS and CDR2 YFSETQ. The DNA for the CDR3 is TGCGCCAGCAGCTTGGCGTCGTCGGGTAATATCTTC. Its translation is CASSLASSGNIF.

The rearrangement uses TRBV4-3 and TRBJ2-5; D gene unclear. In germline, CDR1 is LGHNA, CDR2 YSLEER. This CDR3 has 15 amino acids. The V end was cut by 0 bases, the J end by 5 bases, with 13 bases between. The CDR3 protein is CASSQDFIEGETQYF. The CDR3 DNA follows: TGCGCCAGCAGCCAAGATTTCATCGAAGGGGAGACCCAGTACTTC.

This clonotype was found many times. This chain links TRBV20-1 with TRBJ1-4; maybe TRBD1 (5 bases). The CDR3 has 12 amino acids. Per the germline V gene, CDR1 is DFQATT and CDR2 is SNEGSKA (reference sequence). V lost 0 bases and J lost 11, with 10 bases in between. The CDR3 reads CSARDQGLKLFF. The CDR3 DNA is TGCAGTGCTAGAGATCAGGGTTTGAAACTGTTTTTT.

This chain connects TRBV27 to TRBJ1-5; 7 bases align to TRBD1. Germline-derived CDR1 and CDR2 are MNHEY and SMNVEV (reference sequence). The CDR3 contains 13 residues. The junction had 4 bases not matched to a gene; V was cut back by 7 bases and J by 4 bases. CDR3 amino acids: CASKQGQNQPQHF. The CDR3 nucleotides are TGTGCCAGCAAACAGGGGCAGAATCAGCCCCAGCATTTT.

This clonotype was recorded a few times. The CDR3 region is CASRPADTGELFF. The CDR3, as DNA: TGTGCCAGCAGACCGGCCGACACCGGGGAGCTGTTTTTT. The chain links TRBV6-6 to TRBJ2-2, with D hard to call. The germline V gene has CDR1 MNHNY and CDR2 SVGAGI (reference sequence). V was shortened by 6 bases and J by 3 bases, with 8 bases between the two germline ends. The length of the CDR3 is 13 residues.

This clonotype came up once. V usage is TRBV7-7 and J usage is TRBJ2-7; no reliable D call. The CDR3 has 12 residues. Germline values: CDR1 SSHAT, CDR2 FNYEAQ (reference sequence). In nucleotides, the CDR3 is TGTGCTGGCAGCTTAGACGTTGGTGAGCAGTACGTC. Protein: CAGSLDVGEQYV.

The rearrangement joins TRBV5-8 to TRBJ2-7, with 8 bases matching TRBD2. Losses at the gene ends were 4 bases for V and 5 bases for J; bases not matched to a gene: 14. The CDR3 consists of 16 residues. Germline loops: CDR1 SGHTS, CDR2 YDEGEE. Here the CDR3 DNA reads TGTGCCAGCAGCATCGGGACTACCGGGGGGGGCAACGAGCAGTACTTC. Its translation: CASSIGTTGGGNEQYF.

This clonotype came up many times. This chain links TRBV30 with TRBJ2-5; weak D call: TRBD1 (6 bases). Trimming took off 2 bases at V and 5 bases at J, with 15 bases between the two ends. The CDR3 has 14 residues. Germline-derived CDR1 and CDR2 are GTSNPN and SVGIG (reference sequence). This CDR3 reads CAWSFTGYGETQYF. CDR3 nucleotides: TGTGCCTGGAGTTTCACAGGGTATGGTGAGACCCAGTACTTC.

The table lists this clonotype with many counts. As DNA, the CDR3 is TGTGCCAGCAGTCTCTCGGGACTAGGGGGAGATACGCAGTATTTT. This translates into CASSLSGLGGDTQYF. The chain couples TRBV6-4 to TRBJ2-3; TRBD2 agrees at 8 bases. The V gene's germline CDR1 is MRHNA and CDR2 SNTAGT. Trimming at V came to 5 bases and at J to 5 bases, leaving 9 bases not matched to a gene. There are 15 residues in the CDR3.

The chain joins TRBV9 to TRBJ1-2, with D unresolved. This CDR3 has 18 residues. Germline CDR1 SGDLS, CDR2 YYNGEE. V lost 2 bases to trimming and J lost 1 base, with 21 bases between them. The CDR3 loop reads CASSVSSRQTQINYGYTF. CDR3 nucleotides: TGTGCCAGCAGCGTCAGCTCACGCCAAACCCAGATTAACTATGGCTACACCTTC.

This clonotype was seen at least ten times. The rearrangement uses TRBV7-2 and TRBJ2-2; the match to TRBD2 covers 9 bases. The length of the CDR3 is 16 residues. V lost 5 bases to trimming and J lost 4 bases; unmatched junction nucleotides: 8. Looked up from germline, CDR1 is SGHTA and CDR2 is FQGNSA. As DNA, the CDR3 is TGTGCCAGCAGCACATCCCCGGGACTAGCCACCGGGGAGCTGTTTTTT. Amino acid sequence: CASSTSPGLATGELFF. Using reference TRBV7-2 and TRBJ2-2 for the parts outside the CDR3, the full variable domain is GAGVSQSPSNKVTEKGKDVELRCDPISGHTALYWYRQSLGQGLEFLIYFQGNSAPDKSGLPSDRFSAERTGGSVSTLTIQRTQQEDSAVYLCASSTSPGLATGELFFGEGSRLTVL.

This chain connects TRBV7-9 to TRBJ2-7, with 8 bases matching TRBD2. Germline V lookup: CDR1 SEHNR, CDR2 FQNEAQ (reference sequence). CDR3 size: 17 residues. The chain's CDR3 is CASSSPASSGLPYQQYV. The CDR3 nucleotides read TGTGCCAGCAGCTCACCTGCGTCTAGCGGGTTGCCCTACCAGCAGTACGTC.

The genes are TRBV2 and TRBJ1-1, with D unresolved. Germline V CDR1 and CDR2: SNHLY, FYNNEI. The CDR3 has 13 residues. The V end lost 3 bases, the J end lost 1 base, and 6 bases lay between the germline ends. The CDR3 sequence: CASSDRGNTEAFF. The CDR3 DNA reads TGTGCCAGCAGTGACCGGGGGAACACTGAAGCTTTCTTT.

This clonotype was detected only a few times. Mismatch with germline at one junction end may stem from a read error. This rearrangement joins TRBV12-3 or TRBV12-4 to TRBJ2-4; 9 bases line up with TRBD1. The CDR3 spans 15 residues. The chain's CDR3 is CVSTLGGTGRNIQYF. The CDR3 DNA follows: TGTGTCAGCACCCTAGGCGGGACAGGGAGGAACATTCAGTACTTC.

This clonotype was seen repeatedly, ten times or more. It may be a read error: a sequence one base away is much more abundant. This chain uses TRBV7-9 with TRBJ2-1, with TRBD1 identical over 9 bases. Per germline, CDR1 SEHNR and CDR2 FQNEAQ (reference sequence). V was pared by 5 bases and J by 8 bases, with 7 bases of the junction left unmatched. The CDR3 runs to 14 residues. The DNA for the CDR3 is TGTGCCAGCAGCACCGGGACAGGGTCCGATGAGCAGTTCTTC. Its translation: CASSTGTGSDEQFF.

On this clonotype: The CDR3 ends on some other residue instead of the conserved phenylalanine or tryptophan, so this is likely a read error. This chain's CDR3 is CASSSGGGNSPLHH. The CDR3 bases are TGTGCCAGCAGCTCAGGGGGAGGTAATTCACCCCTCCACCAT. V gene TRBV7-9 combines with J gene TRBJ1-6; 7 bases agree with TRBD1. This CDR3 is built from 14 residues. The trim removed 4 bases at V and 6 bases at J, leaving 3 bases unmatched. Germline V gives CDR1 SEHNR, CDR2 FQNEAQ (reference sequence).